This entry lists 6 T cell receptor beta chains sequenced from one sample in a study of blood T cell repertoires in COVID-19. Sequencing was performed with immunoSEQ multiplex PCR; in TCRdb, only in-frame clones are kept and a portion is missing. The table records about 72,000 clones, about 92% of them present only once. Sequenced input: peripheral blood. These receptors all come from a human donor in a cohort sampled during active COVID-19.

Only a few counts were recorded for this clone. The CDR3 sequence: CASSHRIAGCGTDTQYF. The CDR3 DNA follows: TGCGCCAGCAGTCACCGTATAGCGGGATGTGGAACAGATACGCAGTATTTT. The V call is TRBV23-1, the J call TRBJ2-3; TRBD2 matches 8 bases. Being an ORF, TRBV23-1 has a function that is uncertain. The junction had 11 bases not matched to a gene; V was cut back by 3 bases and J by 3 bases. The CDR3 is made up of 17 amino acids.

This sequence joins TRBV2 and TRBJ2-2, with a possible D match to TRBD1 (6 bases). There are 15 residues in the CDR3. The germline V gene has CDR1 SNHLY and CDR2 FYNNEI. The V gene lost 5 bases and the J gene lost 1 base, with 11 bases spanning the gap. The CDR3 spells CASSRIGGNTGELFF. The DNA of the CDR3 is TGTGCCAGCAGTCGGATAGGGGGGAACACCGGGGAGCTGTTTTTT.

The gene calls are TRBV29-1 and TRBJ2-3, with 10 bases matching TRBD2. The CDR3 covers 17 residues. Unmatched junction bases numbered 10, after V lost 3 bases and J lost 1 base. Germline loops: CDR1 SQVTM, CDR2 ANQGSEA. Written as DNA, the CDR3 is TGCAGCGTTGATTCGCTAGCGGGAGCCGGGGGCACAGATACGCAGTATTTT. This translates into CSVDSLAGAGGTDTQYF.

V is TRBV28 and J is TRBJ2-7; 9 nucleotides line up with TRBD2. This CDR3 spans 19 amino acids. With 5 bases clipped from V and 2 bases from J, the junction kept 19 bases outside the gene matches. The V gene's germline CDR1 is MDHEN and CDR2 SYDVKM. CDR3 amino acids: CASSPAVGVAGVIPYEQYF. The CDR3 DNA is TGTGCCAGCAGTCCGGCCGTCGGAGTAGCGGGGGTGATTCCCTACGAGCAGTACTTC.

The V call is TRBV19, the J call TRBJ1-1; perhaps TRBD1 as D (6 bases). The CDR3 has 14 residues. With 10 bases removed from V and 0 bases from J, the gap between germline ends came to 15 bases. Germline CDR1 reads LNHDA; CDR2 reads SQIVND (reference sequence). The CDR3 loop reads CATDPQGLNTEAFF. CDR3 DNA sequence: TGTGCCACCGATCCACAGGGATTGAACACTGAAGCTTTCTTT.

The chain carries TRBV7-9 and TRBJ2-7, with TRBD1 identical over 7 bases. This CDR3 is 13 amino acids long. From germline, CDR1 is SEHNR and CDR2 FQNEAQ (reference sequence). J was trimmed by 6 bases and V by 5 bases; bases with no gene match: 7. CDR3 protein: CASSTTGFGEQYF. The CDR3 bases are TGTGCCAGCAGCACGACAGGGTTTGGCGAGCAGTACTTC.